Following are 9 T cell receptor beta chains from one sample sequenced in a study of patients and donors after allogeneic stem cell transplantation. TCRdb recomputed calls from the RT-PCR reads with MiXCR, one row per CDR3 protein. The sample has approximately 200,000 distinct CDR3 sequences, around two fifths seen once. Sequenced input: blood, either unsorted or a sorted T cell fraction (not recorded which). The receptors were sampled from a human donor who was either an allogeneic HSCT recipient or a stem cell or donor lymphocyte infusion donor (not recorded which). It is not recorded whose cells these are; they may come from a transplant donor.

The chain links TRBV9 to TRBJ2-3; 10 nucleotides line up with TRBD2. The CDR3 length is 16 residues. Germline loops: CDR1 SGDLS, CDR2 YYNGEE. The ends lost 4 bases at V and 2 bases at J; junction bases unmatched: 7. The CDR3 protein is CASSLEREGPTDTQYF. The CDR3 bases are TGTGCCAGCAGCTTAGAGCGGGAGGGACCCACAGATACGCAGTATTTT.

This clonotype showed up just a few times. The rearrangement uses TRBV6-1 and TRBJ1-5, with TRBD1 matching 7 bases. V trimming: 1 base; J trimming: 1 base; junction bases outside the gene matches: 4. The CDR3 consists of 16 residues. CDR1 MNHNS and CDR2 SASEGT come from the germline V gene. CDR3 DNA: TGTGCCAGCAGTGAAGATGGCAGGGGGAGCAATCAGCCCCAGCATTTT. Amino acid sequence: CASSEDGRGSNQPQHF.

The genes are TRBV7-2 and TRBJ1-1, with D unresolved. V gave up 5 bases and J gave up 1 base, with 20 bases separating them. This CDR3 comprises 17 residues. Germline lookup yields CDR1 SGHTA and CDR2 FQGNSA. CDR3 sequence reads: CASSPRASFLGNTEAFF. The CDR3 DNA sequence: TGTGCCAGCAGCCCAAGGGCCTCTTTCTTAGGGAACACTGAAGCTTTCTTT. Full variable domain (remainder filled in from reference TRBV7-2 and TRBJ1-1): GAGVSQSPSNKVTEKGKDVELRCDPISGHTALYWYRQSLGQGLEFLIYFQGNSAPDKSGLPSDRFSAERTGGSVSTLTIQRTQQEDSAVYLCASSPRASFLGNTEAFFGQGTRLTVV.

This clonotype was counted only a few times. The chain has TRBV5-1 and TRBJ1-1, with D unclear. The V gene's germline CDR1 is SGHRS and CDR2 YFSETQ. This CDR3 is built from 14 residues. Trimming stripped 5 bases from V and 2 bases from J, with 13 bases between. The CDR3 is CASSREGSNTEAFF. Here the CDR3 DNA reads TGCGCCAGCAGTAGGGAAGGGAGCAACACTGAAGCTTTCTTT.

The chain uses TRBV29-1 and TRBJ2-7; 9 nucleotides match TRBD1. Trimming removed 7 bases from V and 7 bases from J; junction bases left unmatched: 11. The CDR3 extends over 13 amino acids. Per germline, CDR1 SQVTM and CDR2 ANQGSEA. CDR3 DNA sequence: TGCAGCGCTGGGACAGGGCCCCAGCGGGAGCAGTACTTC. This translates into CSAGTGPQREQYF.

This clonotype was seen only a few times. The rearrangement uses TRBV25-1 and TRBJ2-1, with a weak D call TRBD2 (6 bases). With 6 bases removed from V and 7 bases from J, the gap between germline ends came to 7 bases. The germline CDR1 and CDR2 sequences are MGHDK and SYGVNS. The CDR3 covers 11 residues. CDR3 in DNA: TGTGCCAGCAGGGCGGGGAATGAGCAGTTCTTC. This translates into CASRAGNEQFF.

In its sample, this clonotype was seen a few times. This chain connects TRBV29-1 to TRBJ1-1, with D uncertain. The V gene lost 4 bases and the J gene lost 0 bases, with 3 bases spanning the gap. The germline V gene has CDR1 SQVTM and CDR2 ANQGSEA. The CDR3 has 11 residues. This CDR3 is CSVGLNTEAFF. CDR3 nucleotides: TGCAGCGTTGGTTTGAACACTGAAGCTTTCTTT.

The chain combines TRBV27 with TRBJ2-3, with a weak D call TRBD2 (7 bases). Germline lookup yields CDR1 MNHEY and CDR2 SMNVEV (reference sequence). The V gene lost 0 bases and the J gene lost 3 bases, with 19 bases spanning the gap. The CDR3 runs to 18 residues. The CDR3 is CASSLSIIGGAETDTQYF. In nucleotides, the CDR3 is TGTGCCAGCAGTTTATCGATAATTGGGGGGGCTGAGACAGATACGCAGTATTTT.

This clonotype was counted only a few times. The chain uses TRBV4-1 and TRBJ1-2; tentative D call: TRBD1 (5 bases). The V end was cut by 0 bases, the J end by 0 bases, with 20 bases between. Looked up from germline, CDR1 is MGHRA and CDR2 is YSYEKL. CDR3 length: 19 residues. CDR3 bases: TGCGCCAGCAGCCAAGATTCGGGTGACAGCAGGGTTACTAACTATGGCTACACCTTC. This translates into CASSQDSGDSRVTNYGYTF.